The 5 T cell receptor beta chains given below trace back to one sample, sequenced in a study of shared clonotypes between healthy human individuals. Profiling relied on immunoSEQ multiplex PCR, and the TCRdb table lists in-frame clones only, not all of them. This sample yields 2 million to 2.5 million clones, of which 95% are seen a single time; approximately 0.13% belongs to the top ten. The sample consisted of naive CD4+ T cells sorted from blood. Regarding subset: CD45RA+ positively selected. The receptors here all came from a man between 18 and 35 years old in good health.

The CDR3 reads CAWEQGAHEQYF. The CDR3 nucleotides read TGTGCCTGGGAACAGGGGGCCCACGAGCAGTACTTC. The V call is TRBV30, the J call TRBJ2-7; 9 bases agree with TRBD1. Germline CDR1 is GTSNPN and CDR2 is SVGIG (reference sequence). Losses at the gene ends were 5 bases for V and 5 bases for J; bases not matched to a gene: 4. The length of the CDR3 is 12 residues.

The rearrangement links TRBV18 to TRBJ1-1; no definite D call. Germline V gene lookup returns CDR1 KGHSH and CDR2 LQKENI. The CDR3 is 13 amino acids. The V end was cut by 5 bases, the J end by 3 bases, with 10 bases between. In DNA, the CDR3 is TGTGCCAGCTCATCATCAAAGTACACTGAAGCTTTCTTT. This gives the protein CASSSSKYTEAFF. Full variable domain (remainder filled in from reference TRBV18 and TRBJ1-1): NAGVMQNPRHLVRRRGQEARLRCSPMKGHSHVYWYRQLPEEGLKFMVYLQKENIIDESGMPKERFSAEFPKEGPSILRIQQVVRGDSAAYFCASSSSKYTEAFFGQGTRLTVV.

This clone appeared a single time. The CDR3 loop is CASRRQGGDGYTF. CDR3 coding DNA: TGTGCCAGCAGACGACAGGGAGGTGATGGCTACACCTTC. The rearrangement uses TRBV6-5 and TRBJ1-2, with 7 positions matching TRBD1. The V and J ends lost 6 bases and 6 bases, in that order; junction bases with no gene match: 7. Germline V gene data show CDR1 as MNHEY and CDR2 as SVGAGI. The CDR3 is made up of 13 amino acids.

The genes are TRBV5-6 and TRBJ2-5, with D uncertain. From germline, CDR1 is SGHDT and CDR2 YYEEEE. The CDR3 has 12 residues. V lost 0 bases, J lost 5 bases, and 5 bases lay in between. The CDR3 sequence: CASSLGWETQYF. The CDR3 region has the DNA TGTGCCAGCAGCTTGGGTTGGGAGACCCAGTACTTC.

The J gene is TRBJ2-7, the V gene TRBV4-1; the match to TRBD2 covers 11 bases. The junction had 7 bases not matched to a gene; V was cut back by 1 base and J by 2 bases. Germline V gene lookup returns CDR1 MGHRA and CDR2 YSYEKL. This CDR3 has 17 amino acids. The CDR3 region is CASSQARLAGGTYEQYF. The CDR3 nucleotides read TGCGCCAGCAGCCAAGCACGGCTAGCGGGGGGAACCTACGAGCAGTACTTC.